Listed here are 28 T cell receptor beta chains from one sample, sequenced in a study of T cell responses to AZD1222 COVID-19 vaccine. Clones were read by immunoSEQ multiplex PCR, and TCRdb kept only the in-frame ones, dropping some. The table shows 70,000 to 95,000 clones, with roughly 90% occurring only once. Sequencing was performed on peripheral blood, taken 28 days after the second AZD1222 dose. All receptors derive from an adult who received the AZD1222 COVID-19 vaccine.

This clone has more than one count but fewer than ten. CDR3 amino acids: CASSPGPALGEQFF. CDR3 nucleotide sequence: TGTGCCAGCAGCCCCGGGCCGGCCCTCGGGGAGCAGTTCTTC. The rearrangement uses TRBV9 and TRBJ2-1, with D unclear. Trimming cost V 4 bases and J 10 bases, with 18 bases left between them. The CDR3 is 14 residues long. The V gene's germline CDR1 is SGDLS and CDR2 YYNGEE.

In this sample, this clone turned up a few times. The CDR3 protein is CASTLGLPEGNSPLHF. DNA of the CDR3: TGTGCCAGCACCCTGGGACTCCCCGAGGGGAATTCACCCCTCCACTTT. The chain recombines TRBV11-3 with TRBJ1-6; possibly TRBD1 for D (5 bases). Trimming shortened V by 7 bases and J by 7 bases, and 20 bases separated the two germline ends. The CDR3 contains 16 residues. The germline V gene encodes CDR1 SGHNT and CDR2 YENEEA.

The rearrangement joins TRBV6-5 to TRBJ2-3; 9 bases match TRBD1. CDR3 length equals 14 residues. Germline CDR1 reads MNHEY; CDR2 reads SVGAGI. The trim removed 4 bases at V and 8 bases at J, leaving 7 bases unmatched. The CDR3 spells CASSSPGTGTTQYF. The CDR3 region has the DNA TGTGCCAGCAGTTCCCCCGGGACAGGGACTACGCAGTATTTT.

The CDR3, as DNA: TGTGCCACCAGTGATCCTTGGGGAGTAGATGGCTACACCTTC. This gives the protein CATSDPWGVDGYTF. The rearrangement joins TRBV24-1 to TRBJ1-2; D gene ambiguous. Germline CDR1 KGHDR, CDR2 SFDVKD. With 3 bases removed from V and 6 bases from J, the gap between germline ends came to 13 bases. CDR3 length: 14 amino acids.

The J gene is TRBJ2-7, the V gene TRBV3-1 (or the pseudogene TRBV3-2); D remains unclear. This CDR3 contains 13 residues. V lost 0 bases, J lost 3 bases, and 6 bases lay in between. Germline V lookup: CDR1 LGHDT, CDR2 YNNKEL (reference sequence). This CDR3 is CASSQDMLYEQYF. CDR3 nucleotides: TGTGCCAGCAGCCAAGATATGCTCTACGAGCAGTACTTC.

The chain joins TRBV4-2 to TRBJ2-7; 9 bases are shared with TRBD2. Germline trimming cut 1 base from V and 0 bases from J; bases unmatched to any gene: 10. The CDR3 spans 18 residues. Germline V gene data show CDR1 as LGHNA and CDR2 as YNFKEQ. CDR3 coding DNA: TGTGCCAGCAGCCAAGCCGCTCGCGGGAGGGAAGCCTCCTACGAGCAGTACTTC. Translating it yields CASSQAARGREASYEQYF.

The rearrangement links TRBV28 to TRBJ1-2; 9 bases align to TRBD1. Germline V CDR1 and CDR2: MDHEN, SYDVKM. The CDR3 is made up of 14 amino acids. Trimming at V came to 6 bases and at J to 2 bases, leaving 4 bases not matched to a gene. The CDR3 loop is CASSQDRGNYGYTF. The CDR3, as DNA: TGTGCCAGCAGCCAGGACAGGGGAAACTATGGCTACACCTTC.

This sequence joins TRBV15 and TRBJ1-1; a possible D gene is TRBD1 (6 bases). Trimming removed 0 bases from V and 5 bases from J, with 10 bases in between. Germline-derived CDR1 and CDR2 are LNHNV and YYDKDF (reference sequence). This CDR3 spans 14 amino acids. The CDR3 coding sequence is TGTGCCACCAGCAGAGAAGGGGGTACTACTGAAGCTTTCTTT. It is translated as CATSREGGTTEAFF.

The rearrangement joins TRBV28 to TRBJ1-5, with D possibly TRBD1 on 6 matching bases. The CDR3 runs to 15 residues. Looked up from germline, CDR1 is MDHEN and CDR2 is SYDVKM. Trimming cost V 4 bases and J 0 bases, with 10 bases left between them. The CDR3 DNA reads TGTGCCAGCAGTTCCGGACAGAATAGCAATCAGCCCCAGCATTTT. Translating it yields CASSSGQNSNQPQHF.

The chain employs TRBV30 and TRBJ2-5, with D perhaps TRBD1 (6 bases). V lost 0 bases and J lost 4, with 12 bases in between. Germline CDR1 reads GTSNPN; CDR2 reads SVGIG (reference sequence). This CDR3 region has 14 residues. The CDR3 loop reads CAWSVGPRGETQYF. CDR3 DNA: TGTGCCTGGAGTGTAGGGCCCAGGGGAGAGACCCAGTACTTC.

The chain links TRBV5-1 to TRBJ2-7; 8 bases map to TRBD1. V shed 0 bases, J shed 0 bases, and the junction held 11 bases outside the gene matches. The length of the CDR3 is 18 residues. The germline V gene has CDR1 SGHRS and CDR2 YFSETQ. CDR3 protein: CASSLGSGGLRGSYEQYF. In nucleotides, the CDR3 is TGCGCCAGCAGCTTGGGGTCAGGGGGCTTGAGGGGCTCCTACGAGCAGTACTTC.

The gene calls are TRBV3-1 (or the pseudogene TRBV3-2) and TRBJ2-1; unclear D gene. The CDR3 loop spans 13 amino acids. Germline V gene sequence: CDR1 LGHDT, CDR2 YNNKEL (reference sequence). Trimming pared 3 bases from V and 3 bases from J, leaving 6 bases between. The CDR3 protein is CASSHNYYNEQFF. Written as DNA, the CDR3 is TGTGCCAGCAGCCATAACTACTACAATGAGCAGTTCTTC.

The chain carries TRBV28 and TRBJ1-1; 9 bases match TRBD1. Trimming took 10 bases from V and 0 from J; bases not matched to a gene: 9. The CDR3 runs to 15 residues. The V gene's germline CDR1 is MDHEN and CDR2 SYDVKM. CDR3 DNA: TGTGCCATCGCCGGGACAGGGATTTTGAACACTGAAGCTTTCTTT. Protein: CAIAGTGILNTEAFF. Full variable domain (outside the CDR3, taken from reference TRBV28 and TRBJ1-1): DVKVTQSSRYLVKRTGEKVFLECVQDMDHENMFWYRQDPGLGLRLIYFSYDVKMKEKGDIPEGYSVSREKKERFSLILESASTNQTSMYLCAIAGTGILNTEAFFGQGTRLTVV.

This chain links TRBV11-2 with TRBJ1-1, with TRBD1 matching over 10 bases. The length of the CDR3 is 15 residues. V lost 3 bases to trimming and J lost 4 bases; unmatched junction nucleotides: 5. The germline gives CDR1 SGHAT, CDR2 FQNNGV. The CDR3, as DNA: TGTGCCAGCAGCTTGACAGGGGGCATGGGCACTGAAGCTTTCTTT. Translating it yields CASSLTGGMGTEAFF. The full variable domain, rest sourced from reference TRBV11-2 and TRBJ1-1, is EAGVAQSPRYKIIEKRQSVAFWCNPISGHATLYWYQQILGQGPKLLIQFQNNGVVDDSQLPKDRFSAERLKGVDSTLKIQPAKLEDSAVYLCASSLTGGMGTEAFFGQGTRLTVV.

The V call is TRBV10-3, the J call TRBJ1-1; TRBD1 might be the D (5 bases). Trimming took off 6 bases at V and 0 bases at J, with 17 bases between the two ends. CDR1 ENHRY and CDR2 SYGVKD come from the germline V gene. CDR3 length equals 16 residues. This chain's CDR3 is CAIREAGEAMNTEAFF. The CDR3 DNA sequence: TGTGCCATCAGGGAGGCGGGGGAAGCGATGAACACTGAAGCTTTCTTT.

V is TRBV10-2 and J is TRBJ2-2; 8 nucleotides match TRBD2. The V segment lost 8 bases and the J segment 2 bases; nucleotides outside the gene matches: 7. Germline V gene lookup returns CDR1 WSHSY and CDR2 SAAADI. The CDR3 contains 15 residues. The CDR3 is CASLHAGGNTGELFF. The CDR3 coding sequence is TGCGCCAGCCTCCATGCGGGGGGTAACACCGGGGAGCTGTTTTTT.

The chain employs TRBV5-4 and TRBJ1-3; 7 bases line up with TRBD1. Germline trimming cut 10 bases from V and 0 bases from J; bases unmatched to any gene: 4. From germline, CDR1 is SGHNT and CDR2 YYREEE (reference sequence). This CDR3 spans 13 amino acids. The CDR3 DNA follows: TGTGCCTGGGGACAGCCCTCTGGAAACACCATATATTTT. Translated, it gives CAWGQPSGNTIYF.

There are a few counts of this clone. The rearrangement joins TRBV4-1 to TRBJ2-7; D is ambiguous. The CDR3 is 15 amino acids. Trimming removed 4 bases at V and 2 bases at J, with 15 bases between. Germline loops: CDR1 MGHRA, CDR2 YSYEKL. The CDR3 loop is CASSRTQDGTYEQYF. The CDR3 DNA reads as TGCGCCAGCAGCCGAACCCAGGACGGAACCTACGAGCAGTACTTC.

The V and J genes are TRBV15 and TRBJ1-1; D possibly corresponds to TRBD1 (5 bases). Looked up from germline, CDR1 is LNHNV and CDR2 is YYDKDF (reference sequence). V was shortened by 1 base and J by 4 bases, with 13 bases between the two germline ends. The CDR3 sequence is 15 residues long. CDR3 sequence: CATSRGGGAATEAFF. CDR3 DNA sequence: TGTGCCACCAGCAGAGGGGGGGGAGCGGCCACTGAAGCTTTCTTT.

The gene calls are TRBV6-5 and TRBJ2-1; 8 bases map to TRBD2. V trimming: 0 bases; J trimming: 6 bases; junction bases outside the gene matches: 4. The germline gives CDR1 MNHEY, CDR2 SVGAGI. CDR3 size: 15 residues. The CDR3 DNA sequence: TGTGCCAGCAGTTACTCTAGCGGGATAGGCAATGAGCAGTTCTTC. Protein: CASSYSSGIGNEQFF.

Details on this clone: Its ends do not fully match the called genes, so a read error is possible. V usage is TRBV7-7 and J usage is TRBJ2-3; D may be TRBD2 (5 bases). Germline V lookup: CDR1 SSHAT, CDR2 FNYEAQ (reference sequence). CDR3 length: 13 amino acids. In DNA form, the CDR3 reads TGTGCTAGCAGCCGTAACCCGGGGGATACGCAGTATTTT. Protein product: CASSRNPGDTQYF.

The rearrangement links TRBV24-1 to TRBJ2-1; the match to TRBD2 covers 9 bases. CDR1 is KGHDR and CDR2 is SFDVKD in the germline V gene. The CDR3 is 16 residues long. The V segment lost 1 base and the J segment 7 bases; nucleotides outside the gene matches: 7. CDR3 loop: CATSDLVRAGGNEQFF. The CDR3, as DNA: TGTGCCACCAGTGATTTAGTCCGGGCGGGAGGGAATGAGCAGTTCTTC.

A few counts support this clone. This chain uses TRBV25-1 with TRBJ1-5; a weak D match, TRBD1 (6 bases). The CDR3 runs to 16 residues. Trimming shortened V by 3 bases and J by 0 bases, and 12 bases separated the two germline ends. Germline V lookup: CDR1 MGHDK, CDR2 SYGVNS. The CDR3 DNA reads TGTGCCAGCAGTGACAAGACAGGTTATAGCAATCAGCCCCAGCATTTT. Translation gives CASSDKTGYSNQPQHF.

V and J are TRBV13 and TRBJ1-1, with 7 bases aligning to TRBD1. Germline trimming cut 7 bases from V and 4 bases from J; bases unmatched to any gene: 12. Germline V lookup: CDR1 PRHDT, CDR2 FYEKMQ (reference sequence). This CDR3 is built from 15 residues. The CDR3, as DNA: TGTGCCAGCATCCAGGGGGGCGTGGGGGCCACTGAAGCTTTCTTT. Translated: CASIQGGVGATEAFF. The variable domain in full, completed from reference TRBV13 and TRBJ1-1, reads AAGVIQSPRHLIKEKRETATLKCYPIPRHDTVYWYQQGPGQDPQFLISFYEKMQSDKGSIPDRFSAQQFSDYHSELNMSSLELGDSALYFCASIQGGVGATEAFFGQGTRLTVV.

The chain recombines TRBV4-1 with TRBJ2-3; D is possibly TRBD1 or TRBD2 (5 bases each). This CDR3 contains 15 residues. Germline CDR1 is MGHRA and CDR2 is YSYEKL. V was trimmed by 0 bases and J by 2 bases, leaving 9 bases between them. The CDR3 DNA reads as TGCGCCAGCAGCCAAGAGAGGGGAACCACAGATACGCAGTATTTT. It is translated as CASSQERGTTDTQYF.

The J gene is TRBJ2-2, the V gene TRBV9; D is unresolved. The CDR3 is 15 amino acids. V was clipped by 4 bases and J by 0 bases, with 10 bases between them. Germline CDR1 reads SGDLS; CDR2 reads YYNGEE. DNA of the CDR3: TGTGCCAGCAGCCGCTCGGGCCCGAACACCGGGGAGCTGTTTTTT. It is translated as CASSRSGPNTGELFF.

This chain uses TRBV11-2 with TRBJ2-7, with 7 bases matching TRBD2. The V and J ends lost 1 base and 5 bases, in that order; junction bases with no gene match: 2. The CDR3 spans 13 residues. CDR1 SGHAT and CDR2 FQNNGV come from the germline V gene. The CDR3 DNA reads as TGTGCCAGCAGCTTAGGACTAGCTAACGAGCAGTACTTC. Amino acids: CASSLGLANEQYF.

The chain's CDR3 is CASSQNRGETQYF. CDR3 nucleotide sequence: TGTGCCAGCAGCCAAAACAGGGGGGAGACCCAGTACTTC. This chain joins TRBV3-1 (or the pseudogene TRBV3-2) and TRBJ2-5; 8 nucleotides agree with TRBD1. V lost 2 bases, J lost 5 bases, and 1 base stayed unmatched. The CDR3 is 13 residues long. Germline V gives CDR1 LGHDT, CDR2 YNNKEL (reference sequence).